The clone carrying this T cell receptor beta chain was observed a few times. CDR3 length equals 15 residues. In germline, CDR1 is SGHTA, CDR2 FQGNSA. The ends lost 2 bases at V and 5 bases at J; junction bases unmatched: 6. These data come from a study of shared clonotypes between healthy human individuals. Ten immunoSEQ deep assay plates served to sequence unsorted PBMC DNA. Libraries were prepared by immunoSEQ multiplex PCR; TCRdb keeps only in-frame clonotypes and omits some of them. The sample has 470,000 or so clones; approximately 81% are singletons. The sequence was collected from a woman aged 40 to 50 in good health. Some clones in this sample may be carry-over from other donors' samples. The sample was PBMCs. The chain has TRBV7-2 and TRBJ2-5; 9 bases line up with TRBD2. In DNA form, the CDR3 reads TGTGCCAGCAGCTTAATGAGCGGGAGGTGGGAGACCCAGTACTTC. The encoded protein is CASSLMSGRWETQYF.